The 21 T cell receptor beta chains given below trace back to one sample, sequenced in a study of CD4 and CD8 cells across lung adenocarcinoma regions. A single record per CDR3 protein comes from TCRdb applying MiXCR to the PCR reads. In the table there are around 5,500 distinct CDR3 sequences, 50% of which are singletons. Sequencing was carried out using CD4+ T cells from the margin of a lung tumor. The receptor set was obtained from a male donor with lung adenocarcinoma. The CD4 and CD8 labels of this study may be unreliable.

The V call is TRBV7-6, the J call TRBJ1-1, with D perhaps matching TRBD1 (6 bases). V was trimmed by 5 bases and J by 1 base, leaving 11 bases between them. This CDR3 is built from 14 residues. The germline V gene encodes CDR1 SGHVS and CDR2 FNYEAQ. The CDR3 protein is CASSQQGWNTEAFF. The CDR3 nucleotides read TGTGCCAGCAGCCAACAGGGATGGAACACTGAAGCTTTCTTT.

The J gene is TRBJ2-1, the V gene TRBV6-1; D not resolved. Germline V CDR1 and CDR2: MNHNS, SASEGT. The CDR3 has 11 residues. The V end lost 4 bases, the J end lost 4 bases, and 2 bases lay between the germline ends. CDR3 region: CASSVYNEQFF. CDR3 bases: TGTGCCAGCAGTGTATACAATGAGCAGTTCTTC.

This chain uses TRBV27 with TRBJ2-1, with 9 bases that match TRBD2. This CDR3 comprises 16 residues. The germline CDR1 and CDR2 sequences are MNHEY and SMNVEV (reference sequence). Here the CDR3 DNA reads TGTGGTAGCGGGAGTTCTTTGGGGGGCTCCTACAATGAGCAGTTCTTC. It is translated as CGSGSSLGGSYNEQFF.

In this sample, this clonotype turned up a few times. The chain uses TRBV6-1 and TRBJ2-1; 10 nucleotides align to TRBD2. CDR1 is MNHNS, CDR2 SASEGT, per germline. The CDR3 has 15 amino acids. The junction had 7 bases not matched to a gene; V was cut back by 6 bases and J by 5 bases. The CDR3 region has the DNA TGTGCCAGCAGCCAGCTAGCGGGGGAAAACAATGAGCAGTTCTTC. Its protein product is CASSQLAGENNEQFF.

By sample fraction, this clonotype is large (0.1 to 1%). The CDR3 is CASSPTNYNEQFF. In DNA form, the CDR3 reads TGTGCCAGCAGTCCCACTAATTACAATGAGCAGTTCTTC. The genes are TRBV27 and TRBJ2-1; no clear D gene. Germline CDR1 is MNHEY and CDR2 is SMNVEV (reference sequence). V was cut by 5 bases and J by 4 bases, with 9 bases left in between. CDR3 size: 13 residues.

A note on this clonotype: Possible read error: a much larger clone is one base away. The chain couples TRBV6-1 to TRBJ2-1, with 11 bases that match TRBD2. Germline V CDR1 and CDR2: MNHNS, SASEGT. CDR3 size: 13 residues. The DNA of the CDR3 is TGTGCCAGCAGTGAAGCTGAACTAGCGGGAGAGTGCTTC. Translation gives CASSEAELAGECF.

Remarks on this clonotype: A junction end diverges from the germline sequence, so it may reflect a read error. This chain joins TRBV6-2 or TRBV6-3 and TRBJ2-3; D perhaps matches TRBD2 (5 bases). CDR1 and CDR2 (germline): MNHEY, SVGEGT. The CDR3 totals 15 residues. The CDR3: CASSYEGCAPNTQYF. CDR3 DNA sequence: TGTGCCAGCAGTTACGAGGGCTGTGCCCCAAATACCCAGTACTTT.

As regards this clonotype: An end of the junction differs from the germline gene, which may be a read error. The CDR3 region has the DNA TGTGCCGGGGGGACGGGGGTTCAAGACCAAGATACCCAGTACTTC. This translates into CAGGTGVQDQDTQYF. The chain is built from TRBV27 and TRBJ2-5; possibly TRBD2 for D (6 bases). CDR3 length equals 15 residues. The germline gives CDR1 MNHEY, CDR2 SMNVEV (reference sequence).

Relative to its sample, this clonotype is medium-sized. This rearrangement joins TRBV6-5 to TRBJ1-1; the D is unclear. CDR1 MNHEY and CDR2 SVGAGI come from the germline V gene. The CDR3 has 15 residues. Trimming removed 0 bases from V and 0 bases from J, with 8 bases in between. The CDR3 nucleotides read TGTGCCAGCAGTTACTCAGGATACATGAACACTGAAGCTTTCTTT. It encodes CASSYSGYMNTEAFF.

This clonotype is deemed medium-sized. The rearrangement links TRBV7-6 to TRBJ2-1; D is uncertain. The CDR3 totals 12 residues. Looked up from germline, CDR1 is SGHVS and CDR2 is FNYEAQ. V lost 5 bases to trimming and J lost 6 bases, with 8 bases between them. The CDR3 bases are TGTGCCAGCAGCCTTAGTGGCAATGAGCAGTTCTTC. This sequence encodes CASSLSGNEQFF.

This chain connects TRBV11-2 to TRBJ2-5; TRBD1 agrees at 12 bases. Germline values: CDR1 SGHAT, CDR2 FQNNGV. With 5 bases clipped from V and 6 bases from J, the junction kept 10 bases outside the gene matches. The CDR3 is 16 residues long. The CDR3 loop reads CASSIKGQGAWQTQYF. The CDR3, as DNA: TGTGCCAGCAGCATTAAGGGACAGGGGGCTTGGCAGACCCAGTACTTC.

The chain uses TRBV6-1 and TRBJ2-3; 8 bases agree with TRBD2. The CDR3 is 16 amino acids. Trimming took 3 bases from V and 3 from J; bases not matched to a gene: 8. Germline CDR1 MNHNS, CDR2 SASEGT. CDR3 protein: CASSEGTSPRTDTQYF. The CDR3 DNA reads TGTGCCAGCAGTGAGGGGACTAGTCCCAGAACAGATACGCAGTATTTT.

This clonotype has just a few counts. The chain has TRBV4-1 and TRBJ2-1; 7 bases map to TRBD2. The CDR3 is 16 residues long. The V gene end was trimmed by 3 bases and the J gene end by 4 bases; junction bases not matched to a gene: 9. Germline loops: CDR1 MGHRA, CDR2 YSYEKL. The DNA for the CDR3 is TGCGCCAGCAGCCACTTCCTAGCGGCCATATACAATGAGCAGTTCTTC. Its translation is CASSHFLAAIYNEQFF.

In regard to this clonotype: Without the conserved terminal phenylalanine or tryptophan, this CDR3 likely stems from a read error. The limits of the CDR3 on the DNA are not certain, so only TCRdb's listed CDR3 is given. The chain uses TRBV14 and TRBJ2-1; TRBD1 is the table's D call, not checked against the DNA. In germline, CDR1 is SGHDN, CDR2 FVKESK. The CDR3 extends over 11 residues, inclusive of both ends. The CDR3 sequence is CAGSLLGAALL.

The CDR3 here is CAIRVRGNTGELFF. CDR3 DNA sequence: TGTGCCATCAGAGTCAGGGGTAACACCGGGGAGCTGTTTTTT. The chain uses TRBV10-3 and TRBJ2-2; perhaps TRBD1 as D (6 bases). This CDR3 comprises 14 residues. Trimming stripped 6 bases from V and 2 bases from J, with 10 bases between. Looked up from germline, CDR1 is ENHRY and CDR2 is SYGVKD.

In its sample, this clonotype was seen many times. The chain combines TRBV6-1 with TRBJ1-2, with D unclear. V was shortened by 6 bases and J by 4 bases, with 9 bases between the two germline ends. Germline lookup yields CDR1 MNHNS and CDR2 SASEGT. The CDR3 contains 12 residues. CDR3 loop: CASRSETYGYTF. In DNA form, the CDR3 reads TGTGCCAGCAGATCAGAGACCTATGGCTACACCTTC.

J is TRBJ2-1 and V is TRBV6-1, with D possibly matching TRBD2 (5 bases). The CDR3 loop spans 16 amino acids. Trimming removed 8 bases from V and 0 bases from J, with 17 bases in between. Looked up from germline, CDR1 is MNHNS and CDR2 is SASEGT. The CDR3 sequence: CASASVRGSSYNEQFF. CDR3 in DNA: TGTGCCAGCGCGTCGGTCCGAGGGAGCTCCTACAATGAGCAGTTCTTC.

This clonotype is classed as medium-sized. CDR3 protein: CASSPSLRLAGAGGNEQFF. CDR3 DNA: TGTGCCAGCAGCCCCTCCTTAAGACTAGCGGGAGCAGGGGGCAATGAGCAGTTCTTC. The chain has TRBV7-2 and TRBJ2-1; 12 nucleotides align to TRBD2. Germline V gene sequence: CDR1 SGHTA, CDR2 FQGNSA. The CDR3 runs to 19 residues. The trim removed 5 bases at V and 6 bases at J, leaving 17 bases unmatched.

The J gene is TRBJ2-5, the V gene TRBV20-1; tentatively, D is TRBD2 (6 bases). Trimming left V 7 bases short and J 7 bases short, with 19 bases between. The CDR3 consists of 13 residues. From germline, CDR1 is DFQATT and CDR2 SNEGSKA (reference sequence). The CDR3, as DNA: TGCAGTGTCTTGGACTATATCCCAGGGACCCAGTACTTC. It specifies CSVLDYIPGTQYF.

There are a few counts of this clonotype. The chain recombines TRBV27 with TRBJ1-2; D is ambiguous. Between the trimmed V and J ends, which lost 2 bases and 4 bases, there was a span of 11 bases. Per the germline V gene, CDR1 is MNHEY and CDR2 is SMNVEV (reference sequence). The CDR3 covers 14 residues. The CDR3 loop reads CASSLRWRSYGYTF. CDR3 DNA sequence: TGTGCCAGCAGTTTACGGTGGAGGAGCTATGGCTACACCTTC.

J is TRBJ1-5 and V is TRBV6-1; D ambiguous. The CDR3 is made up of 15 amino acids. V lost 2 bases, J lost 0 bases, and 8 bases lay in between. Per germline, CDR1 MNHNS and CDR2 SASEGT. The CDR3 region is CASSEMMDSNQPQHF. In DNA form, the CDR3 reads TGTGCCAGCAGTGAAATGATGGATAGCAATCAGCCCCAGCATTTT.